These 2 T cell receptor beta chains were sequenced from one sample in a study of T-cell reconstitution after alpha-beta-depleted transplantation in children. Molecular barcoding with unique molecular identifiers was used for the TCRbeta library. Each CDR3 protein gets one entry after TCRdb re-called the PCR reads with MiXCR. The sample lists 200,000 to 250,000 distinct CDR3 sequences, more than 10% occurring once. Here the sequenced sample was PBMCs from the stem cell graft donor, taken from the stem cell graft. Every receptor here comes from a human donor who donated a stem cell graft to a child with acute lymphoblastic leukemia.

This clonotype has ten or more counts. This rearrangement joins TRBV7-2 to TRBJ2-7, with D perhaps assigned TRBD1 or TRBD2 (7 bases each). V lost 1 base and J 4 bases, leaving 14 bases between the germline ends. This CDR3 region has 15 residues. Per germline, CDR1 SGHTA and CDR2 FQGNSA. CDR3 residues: CASSLEAGGGYEQYF. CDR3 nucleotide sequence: TGTGCCAGCAGCTTAGAGGCAGGGGGAGGGTACGAGCAGTACTTC.

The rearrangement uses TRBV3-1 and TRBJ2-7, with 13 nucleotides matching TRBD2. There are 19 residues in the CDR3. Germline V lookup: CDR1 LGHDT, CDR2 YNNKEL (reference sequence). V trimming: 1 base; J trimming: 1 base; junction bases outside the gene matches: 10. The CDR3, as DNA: TGTGCCAGCAGCCAAGGATCACTAGCGGGAGGGCCAGGATCCTACGAGCAGTACTTC. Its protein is CASSQGSLAGGPGSYEQYF.